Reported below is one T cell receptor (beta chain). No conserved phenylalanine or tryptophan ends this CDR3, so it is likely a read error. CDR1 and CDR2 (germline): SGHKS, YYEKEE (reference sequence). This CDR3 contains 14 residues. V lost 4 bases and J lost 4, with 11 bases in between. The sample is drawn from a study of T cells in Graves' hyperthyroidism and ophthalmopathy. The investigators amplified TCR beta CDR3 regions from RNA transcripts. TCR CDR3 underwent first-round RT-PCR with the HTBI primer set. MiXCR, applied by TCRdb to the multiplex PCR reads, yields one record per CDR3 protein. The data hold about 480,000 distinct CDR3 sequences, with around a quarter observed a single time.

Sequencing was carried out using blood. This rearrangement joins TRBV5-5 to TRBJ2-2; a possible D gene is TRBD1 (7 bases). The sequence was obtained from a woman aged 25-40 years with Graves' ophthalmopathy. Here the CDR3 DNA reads TGTGCCAGCAGCCGGCAGGGGGGCACCGGGGAGCTGTTTGTT. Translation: CASSRQGGTGELFV.